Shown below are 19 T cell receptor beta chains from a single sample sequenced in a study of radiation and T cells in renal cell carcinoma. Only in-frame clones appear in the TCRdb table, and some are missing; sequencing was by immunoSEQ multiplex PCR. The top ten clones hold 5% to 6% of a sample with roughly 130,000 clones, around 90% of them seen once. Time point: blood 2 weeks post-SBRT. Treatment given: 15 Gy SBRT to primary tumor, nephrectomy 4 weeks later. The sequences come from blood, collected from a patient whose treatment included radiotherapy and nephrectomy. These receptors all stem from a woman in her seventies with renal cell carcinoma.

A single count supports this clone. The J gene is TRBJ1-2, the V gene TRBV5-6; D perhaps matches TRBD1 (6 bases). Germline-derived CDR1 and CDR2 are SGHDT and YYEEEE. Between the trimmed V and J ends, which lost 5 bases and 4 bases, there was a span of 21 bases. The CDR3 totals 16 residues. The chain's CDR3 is CASSPPIPGAFYGYTF. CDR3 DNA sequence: TGTGCCAGCAGTCCCCCTATCCCGGGGGCCTTCTATGGCTACACCTTC.

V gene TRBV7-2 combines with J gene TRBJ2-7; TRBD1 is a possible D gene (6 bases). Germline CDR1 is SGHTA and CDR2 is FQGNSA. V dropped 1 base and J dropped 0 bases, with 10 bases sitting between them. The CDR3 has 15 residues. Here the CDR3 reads CASSLVWGPSYEQYF. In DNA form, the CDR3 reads TGTGCCAGCAGCTTAGTGTGGGGGCCCTCCTACGAGCAGTACTTC.

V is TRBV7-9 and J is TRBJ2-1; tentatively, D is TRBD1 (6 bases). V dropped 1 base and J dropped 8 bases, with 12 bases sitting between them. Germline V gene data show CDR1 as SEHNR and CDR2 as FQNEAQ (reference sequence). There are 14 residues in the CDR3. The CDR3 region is CASSLEQGRDEQFF. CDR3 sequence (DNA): TGTGCCAGCAGCTTAGAACAGGGTCGGGATGAGCAGTTCTTC. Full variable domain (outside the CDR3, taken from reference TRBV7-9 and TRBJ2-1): DTGVSQNPRHKITKRGQNVTFRCDPISEHNRLYWYRQTLGQGPEFLTYFQNEAQLEKSRLLSDRFSAERPKGSFSTLEIQRTEQGDSAMYLCASSLEQGRDEQFFGPGTRLTVL.

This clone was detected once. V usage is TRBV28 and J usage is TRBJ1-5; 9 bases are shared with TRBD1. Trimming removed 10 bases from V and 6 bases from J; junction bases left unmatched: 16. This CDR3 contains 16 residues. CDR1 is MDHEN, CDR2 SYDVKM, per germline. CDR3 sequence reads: CATSPTQGAPGQPQHF. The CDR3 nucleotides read TGTGCCACGTCCCCTACACAGGGGGCGCCGGGTCAGCCCCAGCATTTT.

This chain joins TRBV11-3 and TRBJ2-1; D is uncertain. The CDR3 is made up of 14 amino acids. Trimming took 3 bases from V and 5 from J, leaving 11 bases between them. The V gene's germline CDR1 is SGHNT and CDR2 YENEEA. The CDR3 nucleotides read TGTGCCAGCAGCTTTGATATACCTAACAATGAGCAGTTCTTC. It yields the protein CASSFDIPNNEQFF.

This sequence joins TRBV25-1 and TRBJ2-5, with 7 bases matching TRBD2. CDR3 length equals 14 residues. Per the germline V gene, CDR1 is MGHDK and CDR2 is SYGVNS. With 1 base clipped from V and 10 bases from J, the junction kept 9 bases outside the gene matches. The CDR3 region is CASSESGTSGDQYF. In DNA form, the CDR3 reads TGTGCCAGCAGTGAATCCGGGACCAGCGGGGACCAGTACTTC.

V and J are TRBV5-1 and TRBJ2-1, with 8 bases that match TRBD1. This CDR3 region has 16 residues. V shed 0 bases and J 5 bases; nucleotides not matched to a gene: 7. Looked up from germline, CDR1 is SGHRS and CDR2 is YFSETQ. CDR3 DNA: TGCGCCAGCAGCTTGGGGACAGGGAGGCTCAACAATGAGCAGTTCTTC. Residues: CASSLGTGRLNNEQFF. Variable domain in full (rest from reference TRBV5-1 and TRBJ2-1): KAGVTQTPRYLIKTRGQQVTLSCSPISGHRSVSWYQQTPGQGLQFLFEYFSETQRNKGNFPGRFSGRQFSNSRSEMNVSTLELGDSALYLCASSLGTGRLNNEQFFGPGTRLTVL.

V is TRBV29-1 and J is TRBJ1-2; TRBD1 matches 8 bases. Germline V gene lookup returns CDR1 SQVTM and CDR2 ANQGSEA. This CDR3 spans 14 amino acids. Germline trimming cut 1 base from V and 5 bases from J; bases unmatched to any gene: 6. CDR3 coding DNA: TGCAGCGTTGAAGTCAGGGGGCAGCCTTATGGCTACACCTTC. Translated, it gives CSVEVRGQPYGYTF.

The CDR3 region has the DNA TGTGCCAGCAGCTCCAACACAGGGGGCAATGAGCAGTTCTTC. Translation gives CASSSNTGGNEQFF. The chain recombines TRBV2 with TRBJ2-1; 8 bases are a match to TRBD1. This CDR3 contains 14 residues. Per the germline V gene, CDR1 is SNHLY and CDR2 is FYNNEI. Trimming took 6 bases from V and 6 from J; bases not matched to a gene: 7.

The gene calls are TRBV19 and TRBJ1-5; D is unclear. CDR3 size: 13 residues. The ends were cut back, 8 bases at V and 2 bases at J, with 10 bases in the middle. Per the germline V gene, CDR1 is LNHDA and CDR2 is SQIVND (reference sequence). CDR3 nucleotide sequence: TGTGCCAGTCTGGGCGGTGGCAATCAGCCCCAGCATTTT. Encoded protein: CASLGGGNQPQHF.

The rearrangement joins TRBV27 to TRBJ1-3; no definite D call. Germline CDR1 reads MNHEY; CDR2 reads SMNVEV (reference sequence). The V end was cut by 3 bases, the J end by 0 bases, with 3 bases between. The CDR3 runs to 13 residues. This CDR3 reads CASSFSSGNTIYF. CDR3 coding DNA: TGTGCCAGCAGTTTTAGCTCTGGAAACACCATATATTTT.

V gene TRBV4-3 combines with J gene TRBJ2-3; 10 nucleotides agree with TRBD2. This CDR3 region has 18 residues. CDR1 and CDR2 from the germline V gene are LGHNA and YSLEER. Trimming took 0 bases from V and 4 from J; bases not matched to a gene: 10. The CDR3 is CASSQDAPRTSGADTQYF. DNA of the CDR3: TGCGCCAGCAGCCAAGACGCCCCGAGGACTAGCGGAGCAGATACGCAGTATTTT.

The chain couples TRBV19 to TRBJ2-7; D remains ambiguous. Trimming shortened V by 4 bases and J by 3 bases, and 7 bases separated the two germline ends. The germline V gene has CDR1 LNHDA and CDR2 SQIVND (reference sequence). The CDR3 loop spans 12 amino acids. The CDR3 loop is CASSKDFYEQYF. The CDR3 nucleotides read TGTGCCAGTAGTAAAGACTTCTACGAGCAGTACTTC.

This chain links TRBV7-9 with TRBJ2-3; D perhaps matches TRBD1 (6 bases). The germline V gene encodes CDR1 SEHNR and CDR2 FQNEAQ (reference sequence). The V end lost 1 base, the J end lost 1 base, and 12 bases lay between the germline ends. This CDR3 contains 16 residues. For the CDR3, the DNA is TGTGCCAGCAGCTTAGGGGGGCCTGTAGGCACAGATACGCAGTATTTT. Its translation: CASSLGGPVGTDTQYF.

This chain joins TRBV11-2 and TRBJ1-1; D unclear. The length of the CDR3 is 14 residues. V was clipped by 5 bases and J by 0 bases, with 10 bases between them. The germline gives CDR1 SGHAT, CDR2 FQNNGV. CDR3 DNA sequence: TGTGCCAGCAGCATCAATCGGTTGAACACTGAAGCTTTCTTT. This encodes CASSINRLNTEAFF.

Here the CDR3 reads CASSLSPDQPQHF. CDR3 coding DNA: TGTGCCAGCAGCTTATCCCCAGATCAGCCCCAGCATTTT. The chain combines TRBV7-6 with TRBJ1-5; no reliable D call. Germline V gives CDR1 SGHVS, CDR2 FNYEAQ. V was shortened by 2 bases and J by 5 bases, with 7 bases between the two germline ends. The CDR3 consists of 13 residues. The full variable domain, in which reference TRBV7-6 and TRBJ1-5 provide the parts outside the CDR3, is GAGVSQSPRYKVTKRGQDVALRCDPISGHVSLYWYRQALGQGPEFLTYFNYEAQQDKSGLPNDRFSAERPEGSISTLTIQRTEQRDSAMYRCASSLSPDQPQHFGDGTRLSIL.

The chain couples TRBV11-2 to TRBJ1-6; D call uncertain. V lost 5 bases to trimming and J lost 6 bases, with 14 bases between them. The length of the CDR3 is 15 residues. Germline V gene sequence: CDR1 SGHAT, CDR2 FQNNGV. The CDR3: CASSTGKVGNSPLHF. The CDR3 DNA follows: TGTGCCAGCAGCACCGGGAAGGTCGGTAATTCACCCCTCCACTTT.

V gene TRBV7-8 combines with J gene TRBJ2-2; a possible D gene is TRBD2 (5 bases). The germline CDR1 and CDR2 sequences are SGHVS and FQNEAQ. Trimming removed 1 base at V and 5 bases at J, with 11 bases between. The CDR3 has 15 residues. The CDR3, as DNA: TGTGCCAGCAGCTTAGTCCCGGGATCGACCGGGGAGCTGTTTTTT. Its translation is CASSLVPGSTGELFF.

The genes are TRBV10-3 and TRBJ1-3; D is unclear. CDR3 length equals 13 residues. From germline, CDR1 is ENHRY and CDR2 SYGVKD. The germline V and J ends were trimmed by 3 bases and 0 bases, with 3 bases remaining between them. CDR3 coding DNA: TGTGCCATCAGTGACTACTCTGGAAACACCATATATTTT. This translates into CAISDYSGNTIYF.